The 11 T cell receptor beta chains below all came from one sample that was sequenced in a study of blood T cell dynamics during melanoma immunotherapy. Clones were sequenced by immunoSEQ multiplex PCR, and TCRdb holds only the in-frame ones, with some missing. The sample carries about 16,000 clones, roughly nine tenths recorded once. The sample's time point: pre-treatment baseline. The sequenced sample was blood, obtained from a patient treated with checkpoint blockade. The receptors come from a human donor with melanoma.

This clone was observed a few times. The chain combines TRBV5-1 with TRBJ1-1; 8 nucleotides line up with TRBD1. The V and J ends lost 0 bases and 0 bases, in that order; junction bases with no gene match: 1. The CDR3 is 15 residues long. Germline values: CDR1 SGHRS, CDR2 YFSETQ. DNA for the CDR3: TGCGCCAGCAGCTTGGGGACAGGGATGAACACTGAAGCTTTCTTT. Protein: CASSLGTGMNTEAFF.

This rearrangement joins TRBV14 to TRBJ2-2, with 9 nucleotides matching TRBD2. Germline values: CDR1 SGHDN, CDR2 FVKESK. V trimming: 5 bases; J trimming: 2 bases; junction bases outside the gene matches: 3. This CDR3 is built from 15 residues. The CDR3 sequence: CASSGLAYNTGELFF. The CDR3 coding sequence is TGTGCCAGCAGCGGACTAGCGTATAACACCGGGGAGCTGTTTTTT.

The chain employs TRBV12-5 and TRBJ2-7; D assignment may be TRBD1 or TRBD2 (5 bases each). Germline CDR1 is LGHNT and CDR2 is FRNRAP. This CDR3 has 15 amino acids. Trimming removed 7 bases from V and 0 bases from J, with 16 bases in between. The CDR3 here is CASVPPGPHSYEQYF. The CDR3 DNA reads as TGTGCTAGTGTCCCCCCGGGGCCCCACTCCTACGAGCAGTACTTC.

V is TRBV5-4 and J is TRBJ2-5; 9 bases agree with TRBD1. Germline V gene lookup returns CDR1 SGHNT and CDR2 YYREEE (reference sequence). The length of the CDR3 is 15 residues. The V segment lost 4 bases and the J segment 5 bases; nucleotides outside the gene matches: 9. This chain's CDR3 is CASSPWTGVKETQYF. For the CDR3, the DNA is TGTGCCAGCAGCCCGTGGACAGGGGTGAAGGAGACCCAGTACTTC.

This rearrangement joins TRBV12-2 to TRBJ2-7; the listed D gene, TRBD2, was not tested against the DNA. TRBV12-2 is a recognized pseudogene. This CDR3 contains 15 residues. CDR3 DNA sequence: TGTGCAAGTCGCCAGACTAGCGGGAGTACCCACGAGCAGTACTTC. It is translated as CASRQTSGSTHEQYF.

The chain recombines TRBV15 with TRBJ2-1; no definite D call. V was shortened by 1 base and J by 12 bases, with 16 bases between the two germline ends. There are 14 residues in the CDR3. Germline lookup yields CDR1 LNHNV and CDR2 YYDKDF (reference sequence). The CDR3 here is CATSRGGVLVRQFF. The CDR3 coding sequence is TGTGCCACCAGCAGAGGGGGTGTTCTAGTAAGGCAGTTCTTC.

This chain joins TRBV7-2 and TRBJ1-5; D is unresolved. The CDR3 is 15 amino acids. Germline V gene lookup returns CDR1 SGHTA and CDR2 FQGNSA. V lost 1 base to trimming and J lost 3 bases, with 10 bases between them. CDR3 sequence: CASSLEGGPNQPQHF. The CDR3 DNA follows: TGTGCCAGCAGCTTAGAGGGCGGCCCCAATCAGCCCCAGCATTTT.

The chain has TRBV6-1 and TRBJ2-2; D remains unclear. V was cut by 4 bases and J by 3 bases, with 3 bases left in between. The CDR3 has 12 residues. Looked up from germline, CDR1 is MNHNS and CDR2 is SASEGT. Here the CDR3 reads CASSVDTGELFF. CDR3 in DNA: TGTGCCAGCAGTGTGGACACCGGGGAGCTGTTTTTT.

J is TRBJ1-1 and V is TRBV7-2; TRBD1 is a possible D gene (5 bases). CDR1 is SGHTA, CDR2 FQGNSA, per germline. The CDR3 extends over 14 amino acids. V lost 3 bases to trimming and J lost 0 bases, with 8 bases between them. The CDR3, as DNA: TGTGCCAGCAGCTTGAACAGGATGAACACTGAAGCTTTCTTT. Encoded protein: CASSLNRMNTEAFF.

The gene calls are TRBV19 and TRBJ2-4; either TRBD1 or TRBD2 may supply D (6 bases each). The CDR3 totals 13 residues. CDR1 and CDR2 (germline): LNHDA, SQIVND (reference sequence). The germline V and J ends were trimmed by 6 bases and 6 bases, with 12 bases remaining between them. This CDR3 reads CASRGGQRNIQYF. The CDR3 DNA sequence: TGTGCCAGTAGAGGGGGGCAGAGAAACATTCAGTACTTC.

This rearrangement joins TRBV21-1 to TRBJ2-3; the D call TRBD1 from the table was never checked on the DNA. TRBV21-1 is a pseudogene locus. The CDR3 contains 14 residues. Here the CDR3 DNA reads TGTGCCAGCAGAGCAGGGGGTTTCTCAGATACGCAGTATTTT. It translates to CASRAGGFSDTQYF.